This TCR beta chain is drawn from a study of T cells in Graves' hyperthyroidism and ophthalmopathy. The CDR3 totals 12 residues. Germline-derived CDR1 and CDR2 are GTSNPN and SVGIG (reference sequence). Trimming removed 2 bases at V and 5 bases at J, with 10 bases between. TCR beta CDR3 regions were amplified from RNA. Carried out on the TCR CDR3, a first-round RT-PCR used the HTBI primer set. TCRdb independently ran MiXCR on the multiplex PCR reads; one entry per CDR3 protein. The table includes hundreds of thousands of distinct CDR3 sequences, about 17% detected once. Many counts were recorded for this clonotype.

This TCR came from a woman younger than 45 with Graves' hyperthyroidism. This rearrangement joins TRBV30 to TRBJ2-7; tentative D call: TRBD1 (5 bases). Specimen: blood. In DNA, the CDR3 is TGTGCCTGGAGTCTCCTAGGGGACGAGCAGTACTTC. It is translated as CAWSLLGDEQYF.